The rows below give T cell receptor beta chains drawn from one sample of a study of blood T cell repertoires in COVID-19. Only in-frame clones appear in the TCRdb table, and some are missing; sequencing was by immunoSEQ multiplex PCR. Among approximately 670,000 clones, approximately 90% were seen once, and the ten largest hold over 0.2%. The specimen was peripheral blood. These receptors all stem from a woman under 30 with acute or convalescent COVID-19. The conserved cysteine and the conserved F or W are not part of the CDR3 here.

v_gene,j_gene,CDR3aa
TRBV7-2,TRBJ1-1,ASSPGQMNTEAF
TRBV6-1,TRBJ1-2,ASSVMSEAGNYGYT
TRBV14,TRBJ1-2,ASSPRDNSGYT
TRBV6-1,TRBJ1-2,ASSEARRFLTDNYGYT
TRBV19,TRBJ1-1,ASSIESFGTEAF
TRBV7-6,TRBJ2-1,ASSLGLGTSGGRSYNEQF
TRBV5-1,TRBJ2-2,ASSLAGGPNTGELF
TRBV4-1,TRBJ2-7,ASSQAGTAFDEQY
TRBV5-8,TRBJ1-2,ASSLKADRGYGYT
TRBV9,TRBJ2-3,ASGSSGGPGDTQY
TRBV2,TRBJ1-2,ASSVARDYGYT
TRBV24-1,TRBJ1-1,ATSRQGGKNTEAF
TRBV5-6,TRBJ1-2,ASSWGTGGDYGYT
TRBV5-4,TRBJ1-1,AMGTGVRAF
TRBV6-5,TRBJ2-1,ASSNFRDRVNEQF
TRBV5-1,TRBJ2-7,ASSLGSGRDYEQY
TRBV9,TRBJ2-1,ASSPRGTGVSNEQF
TRBV6-2/TRBV6-3,TRBJ1-1,ASSPRGSMNTEAF
TRBV5-1,TRBJ2-7,ASSLMTGGASYEQY
TRBV5-5,TRBJ1-3,ASSLAGSSGNTIY
TRBV3-1/TRBV3-2,TRBJ1-2,ASSQEGDSNYGYT
TRBV4-2,TRBJ2-1,ASSQAGTRNNEQF
TRBV9,TRBJ1-1,ASSLRQEGGTEAF
TRBV5-6,TRBJ2-2,ASSAQGAWNTGELF
TRBV5-1,TRBJ2-2,ASSLARDRGPFNTGELF
TRBV6-5,TRBJ1-2,ASSTPPDGYT
TRBV6-5,TRBJ1-4,ASSLKHRPNEKLF